These 25 T cell receptor beta chains share one sample of origin, sequenced in a study of cytomegalovirus exposure and HLA in healthy donors. The protocol was immunoSEQ multiplex PCR, while the TCRdb copy is restricted to in-frame clones and leaves out a portion. The table includes roughly 170,000 clones, about 80% detected once. Sequenced material: PBMCs. The receptors here all came from a woman between 18 and 30 years old in good health and CMV-seropositive.

In this sample, this clone turned up a few times. Here the CDR3 reads CSVGDSPGYGYTF. CDR3 DNA: TGCAGCGTTGGGGACAGCCCTGGCTATGGCTACACCTTC. V is TRBV29-1 and J is TRBJ1-2, with 7 bases identical to TRBD1. Germline CDR1 and CDR2: SQVTM and ANQGSEA. With V trimmed by 4 bases and J by 4 bases, 6 bases remained unmatched. The CDR3 is 13 residues long.

The sample holds one count of this clone. The chain is built from TRBV7-2 and TRBJ2-1, with TRBD2 matching over 10 bases. V dropped 4 bases and J dropped 4; count of bases not matched to a gene: 4. This CDR3 is 15 amino acids long. CDR1 is SGHTA and CDR2 is FQGNSA in the germline V gene. The CDR3 loop reads CASSSSSGGYNEQFF. The CDR3 nucleotides are TGTGCCAGCAGCTCTTCTAGCGGGGGATACAATGAGCAGTTCTTC.

The V call is TRBV7-9, the J call TRBJ2-1, with 14 bases matching TRBD2. Trimming took 5 bases from V and 5 from J; bases not matched to a gene: 14. CDR1 and CDR2 (germline): SEHNR, FQNEAQ (reference sequence). CDR3 length: 19 residues. DNA for the CDR3: TGTGCCAGCAGCCCTACCGTCCCGGGACTAGCGGGAGAGAACAATGAGCAGTTCTTC. It yields the protein CASSPTVPGLAGENNEQFF.

The V and J genes are TRBV9 and TRBJ2-1; 10 bases are shared with TRBD2. The CDR3 is made up of 16 amino acids. V gave up 4 bases and J gave up 2 bases; unmatched junction bases: 6. Germline CDR1 is SGDLS and CDR2 is YYNGEE. The CDR3 nucleotides read TGTGCCAGCAGCCCCACTACTAGCGGGGCCTACAATGAGCAGTTCTTC. Amino acids: CASSPTTSGAYNEQFF.

This clone appeared a single time. The chain joins TRBV7-9 to TRBJ1-4; 7 nucleotides line up with TRBD1. The V segment lost 5 bases and the J segment 5 bases; nucleotides outside the gene matches: 5. The CDR3 runs 14 residues. Germline V gene sequence: CDR1 SEHNR, CDR2 FQNEAQ (reference sequence). DNA for the CDR3: TGTGCCAGCAGCCCCGGGACAGAAAATGAAAAACTGTTTTTT. It translates to CASSPGTENEKLFF.

The V and J genes are TRBV27 and TRBJ2-3; 10 bases agree with TRBD1. V was pared by 7 bases and J by 1 base, with 11 bases of the junction left unmatched. CDR1 and CDR2 from the germline V gene are MNHEY and SMNVEV (reference sequence). The CDR3 totals 17 residues. The CDR3 loop is CASTGQGLFTRTDTQYF. DNA for the CDR3: TGTGCCAGCACGGGACAGGGGCTCTTTACTCGCACAGATACGCAGTATTTT.

The chain carries TRBV28 and TRBJ2-2, with 9 bases aligning to TRBD1. The CDR3 runs 15 residues. Germline V lookup: CDR1 MDHEN, CDR2 SYDVKM. V lost 10 bases, J lost 6 bases, and 12 bases stayed unmatched. This CDR3 is CATHPPGQGAGELFF. CDR3 bases: TGTGCCACTCATCCTCCGGGACAGGGCGCCGGGGAGCTGTTTTTT.

The chain combines TRBV6-5 with TRBJ2-7; weak D call: TRBD2 (5 bases). Looked up from germline, CDR1 is MNHEY and CDR2 is SVGAGI. With 0 bases removed from V and 9 bases from J, the gap between germline ends came to 9 bases. The CDR3 covers 12 residues. CDR3 residues: CASSYSSLAQYF. The DNA of the CDR3 is TGTGCCAGCAGTTACTCTTCCCTAGCGCAGTACTTC.

The J gene is TRBJ1-1, the V gene TRBV4-1; 11 nucleotides line up with TRBD1. Germline V gene data show CDR1 as MGHRA and CDR2 as YSYEKL. J was trimmed by 5 bases and V by 6 bases; bases with no gene match: 5. The CDR3 covers 14 residues. DNA of the CDR3: TGCGCCAGCAGTTTGGGACAGGGGGTAACTGAAGCTTTCTTT. Translating gives CASSLGQGVTEAFF.

CDR3 loop: CANALEATGGAGEQYF. The CDR3 nucleotides are TGTGCCAACGCCCTGGAGGCCACCGGGGGGGCTGGCGAGCAGTACTTC. The rearrangement joins TRBV7-8 to TRBJ2-7, with 8 bases aligning to TRBD2. Looked up from germline, CDR1 is SGHVS and CDR2 is FQNEAQ. The V segment lost 10 bases and the J segment 6 bases; nucleotides outside the gene matches: 20. The CDR3 runs 16 residues.

V is TRBV10-3 and J is TRBJ1-2; TRBD1 matches 9 bases. The CDR3 runs to 14 residues. Germline assignment: CDR1 ENHRY and CDR2 SYGVKD. The CDR3 DNA is TGTGCATCCAGGGGGACAGGGAGATTCTATGGCTACACCTTC. Translation gives CASRGTGRFYGYTF.

The chain is built from TRBV27 and TRBJ1-5; tentatively, D is TRBD1 (5 bases). With 6 bases removed from V and 2 bases from J, the gap between germline ends came to 11 bases. The CDR3 runs 14 residues. Germline V gives CDR1 MNHEY, CDR2 SMNVEV (reference sequence). The chain's CDR3 is CASRPARGNQPQHF. The CDR3 coding sequence is TGTGCCAGCAGGCCAGCCAGGGGCAATCAGCCCCAGCATTTT.

J is TRBJ1-2 and V is TRBV27; 7 nucleotides match TRBD1. Trimming removed 5 bases from V and 8 bases from J; junction bases left unmatched: 11. Germline V gene sequence: CDR1 MNHEY, CDR2 SMNVEV (reference sequence). The CDR3 length is 14 residues. The CDR3 loop reads CASSPGGFVIGYTF. The CDR3, as DNA: TGTGCCAGCAGTCCAGGGGGATTTGTTATCGGCTACACCTTC.

CDR3 sequence reads: CASTKDRSVETQYF. CDR3 nucleotides: TGTGCCAGCACAAAGGACAGGTCGGTAGAGACCCAGTACTTC. J is TRBJ2-5 and V is TRBV2; 7 bases are a match to TRBD1. Germline loops: CDR1 SNHLY, CDR2 FYNNEI. CDR3 length equals 14 residues. Trimming cost V 7 bases and J 4 bases; bases outside gene matches: 9.

Only one count was recorded for this clone. The V and J genes are TRBV2 and TRBJ1-1, with D possibly matching TRBD1 (5 bases). V lost 0 bases and J lost 5, with 10 bases in between. The CDR3 is 14 amino acids. Per germline, CDR1 SNHLY and CDR2 FYNNEI. The CDR3 region is CASSEALGGTEAFF. The CDR3 DNA reads TGTGCCAGCAGTGAAGCGCTGGGGGGTACTGAAGCTTTCTTT. Complete variable domain (other parts from reference TRBV2 and TRBJ1-1): EPEVTQTPSHQVTQMGQEVILRCVPISNHLYFYWYRQILGQKVEFLVSFYNNEISEKSEIFDDQFSVERPDGSNFTLKIRSTKLEDSAMYFCASSEALGGTEAFFGQGTRLTVV.

V gene TRBV6-5 combines with J gene TRBJ1-1; 7 bases align to TRBD1. This CDR3 is 11 amino acids long. CDR1 is MNHEY, CDR2 SVGAGI, per germline. The V segment lost 10 bases and the J segment 5 bases; nucleotides outside the gene matches: 4. The CDR3 protein is CAMHRGTEAFF. In DNA, the CDR3 is TGTGCCATGCACAGGGGAACTGAAGCTTTCTTT.

This chain links TRBV6-1 with TRBJ1-6; 8 positions agree with TRBD1. The CDR3 runs to 13 residues. Unmatched junction bases numbered 3, after V lost 7 bases and J lost 7 bases. Germline V CDR1 and CDR2: MNHNS, SASEGT. CDR3 nucleotide sequence: TGTGCCAGCAACCGGGACAGGAATTCACCCCTCCACTTT. Translated: CASNRDRNSPLHF.

Here the CDR3 reads CASRADRLDNSPLHF. CDR3 nucleotides: TGTGCCAGCAGAGCGGACAGGCTAGATAATTCACCCCTCCACTTT. J is TRBJ1-6 and V is TRBV6-5; 7 bases are a match to TRBD1. Trimming took 6 bases from V and 5 from J; bases not matched to a gene: 7. The CDR3 totals 15 residues. Germline V gene sequence: CDR1 MNHEY, CDR2 SVGAGI.

The chain recombines TRBV9 with TRBJ1-1; tentative D call: TRBD1 (6 bases). The V end was cut by 3 bases, the J end by 5 bases, with 17 bases between. The CDR3 extends over 15 amino acids. Germline CDR1 and CDR2: SGDLS and YYNGEE. The CDR3 DNA is TGTGCCAGCAGCGGAAAACAGGGAACTGCGACTGAAGCTTTCTTT. This codes for CASSGKQGTATEAFF. Variable domain in full (rest from reference TRBV9 and TRBJ1-1): DSGVTQTPKHLITATGQRVTLRCSPRSGDLSVYWYQQSLDQGLQFLIQYYNGEERAKGNILERFSAQQFPDLHSELNLSSLELGDSALYFCASSGKQGTATEAFFGQGTRLTVV.

The gene calls are TRBV25-1 and TRBJ2-2; perhaps TRBD2 as D (6 bases). This CDR3 has 16 residues. From germline, CDR1 is MGHDK and CDR2 SYGVNS. Trimming stripped 0 bases from V and 6 bases from J, with 14 bases between. CDR3 sequence reads: CASSEYRDTGAGELFF. CDR3 nucleotide sequence: TGTGCCAGCAGTGAATATCGGGATACGGGGGCCGGGGAGCTGTTTTTT.

The chain uses TRBV9 and TRBJ2-3; TRBD1 is a possible D gene (5 bases). The V gene lost 0 bases and the J gene lost 4 bases, with 6 bases spanning the gap. The CDR3 extends over 13 amino acids. Germline CDR1 and CDR2: SGDLS and YYNGEE. CDR3 region: CASSVVGPDTQYF. CDR3 DNA: TGTGCCAGCAGCGTAGTGGGGCCAGATACGCAGTATTTT.

In this sample, this clone turned up once. The chain joins TRBV5-4 to TRBJ2-3, with 8 bases identical to TRBD2. This CDR3 region has 16 residues. With 1 base clipped from V and 2 bases from J, the junction kept 6 bases outside the gene matches. Germline V lookup: CDR1 SGHNT, CDR2 YYREEE (reference sequence). CDR3 region: CASSLWRGENTDTQYF. The CDR3 DNA is TGTGCCAGCAGCTTGTGGCGGGGGGAAAACACAGATACGCAGTATTTT.

The genes are TRBV6-5 and TRBJ2-5; D is unresolved. This CDR3 is 14 amino acids long. Germline V lookup: CDR1 MNHEY, CDR2 SVGAGI. V dropped 6 bases and J dropped 1 base, with 12 bases sitting between them. CDR3 nucleotide sequence: TGTGCCAGCAGCTCCCCTAGGCTCCAAGAGACCCAGTACTTC. It translates to CASSSPRLQETQYF.

The rearrangement joins TRBV7-9 to TRBJ2-3, with 8 positions matching TRBD1. Losses at the gene ends were 1 base for V and 0 bases for J; bases not matched to a gene: 3. Germline CDR1 reads SEHNR; CDR2 reads FQNEAQ (reference sequence). The CDR3 contains 16 residues. CDR3: CASSLGDRGSTDTQYF. As DNA, the CDR3 is TGTGCCAGCAGCTTAGGCGACAGGGGAAGCACAGATACGCAGTATTTT.

This clone was detected only once. The J gene is TRBJ1-3, the V gene TRBV27, with 7 nucleotides matching TRBD1. The CDR3 loop spans 16 amino acids. Per germline, CDR1 MNHEY and CDR2 SMNVEV (reference sequence). After removal of 3 bases from V and 8 bases from J, the junction contained 13 bases not matched to a gene. The CDR3 reads CASSLTPGTVVDTIYF. In DNA form, the CDR3 reads TGTGCCAGCAGTTTGACCCCGGGGACAGTCGTGGACACCATATATTTT.